This T cell receptor beta chain was observed in a study of immune evolution from preneoplasia to lung adenocarcinoma. There are 16 residues in the CDR3. V was pared by 0 bases and J by 5 bases, with 7 bases of the junction left unmatched. Germline lookup yields CDR1 SGHAT and CDR2 FQNNGV. Generated by immunoSEQ multiplex PCR, the TCRdb table keeps only in-frame clones and is missing some. The top ten clones hold roughly 6.5% of a sample with around 7,000 clones, around three quarters of them seen once. The gene calls are TRBV11-2 and TRBJ1-2; 9 nucleotides match TRBD1. This TCR was sampled from a person aged 55-80 years with lung adenocarcinoma. Sequenced sample: FFPE lung adenocarcinoma in situ tissue. The CDR3 here is CASSLDLRGTGYGYTF. The DNA for the CDR3 is TGTGCCAGCAGCTTAGATCTCCGCGGGACAGGGTATGGCTACACCTTC.